The sample holds a few counts of the clone carrying this TCR beta chain. Trimming at V came to 3 bases and at J to 0 bases, leaving 13 bases not matched to a gene. The CDR3 extends over 19 amino acids. Germline loops: CDR1 KGHSH, CDR2 LQKENI. With iRepertoire HTBI primers and Arm-PCR of CDR3 regions, TCR beta libraries were built. MiXCR, run by TCRdb on the multiplex PCR reads, gives a single entry per CDR3 protein. The sample shows more than 400,000 distinct CDR3 sequences, 15% to 20% of them seen only once. The data are from a study of regulatory T cells in long-lasting Graves disease. Time point defined: newly diagnosed GD, antithyroid drugs for less than 3 months. The authors made the TCR library using RNA they extracted from PBMCs. The same data also went into a second study, on T cells in Graves' hyperthyroidism and ophthalmopathy.

The specimen comprised peripheral blood mononuclear cells (PBMCs), sampled at new diagnosis, from a patient treated with antithyroid drugs. This chain uses TRBV18 with TRBJ2-1, with 8 bases matching TRBD2. The clonotype comes from a man aged 40-49 years with Graves disease. CDR3 in DNA: TGTGCCAGCTCACCGTCGGCCGTGGTAGCGGGACGCTCCTACAATGAGCAGTTCTTC. Its translation is CASSPSAVVAGRSYNEQFF.